This T cell receptor beta chain appears in the sequencing data of a study of shared clonotypes between healthy human individuals. This clone was detected only once. The antigen remains unidentified. General observations from the study: How much donors shared clonotypes was expected to be affected by sequencing depth.

The naive CD8 fraction comprised CD45RO-negative cells positively selected for CCR7 and excluded terminally differentiated effector memory CD45RA+ cells. Over several immunoSEQ plates, each subset's genomic DNA was distributed in even portions. Profiled with immunoSEQ multiplex PCR; TCRdb holds only in-frame clones, not every one. This sample yields fewer than 850,000 clones, of which roughly 96% are seen a single time; less than 0.25% belongs to the top ten. Sequences were obtained from naive CD8+ T cells sorted from blood. The receptor comes from a man aged 30 to 39 in good health.

CDR3 sequence: CASSPIAGTGVYEQYF. In DNA form, the CDR3 reads TGTGCCAGCAGCCCAATTGCCGGGACAGGGGTTTACGAGCAGTACTTC. The chain is built from TRBV27 and TRBJ2-7; 10 nucleotides line up with TRBD1. Trimming cost V 6 bases and J 4 bases; bases outside gene matches: 12. The V gene's germline CDR1 is MNHEY and CDR2 SMNVEV (reference sequence). The CDR3 is 16 residues long.